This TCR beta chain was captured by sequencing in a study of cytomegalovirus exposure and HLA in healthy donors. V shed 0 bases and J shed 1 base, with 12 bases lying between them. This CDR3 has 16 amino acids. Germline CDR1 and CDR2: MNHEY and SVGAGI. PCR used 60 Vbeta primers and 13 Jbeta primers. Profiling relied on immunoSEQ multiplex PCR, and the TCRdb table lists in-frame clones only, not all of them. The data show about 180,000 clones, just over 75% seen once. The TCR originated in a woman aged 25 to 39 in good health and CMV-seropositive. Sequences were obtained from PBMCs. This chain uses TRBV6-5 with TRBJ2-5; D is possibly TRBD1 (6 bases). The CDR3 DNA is TGTGCCAGCAGTTACTCGCGACAGGAAATCCAAGAGACCCAGTACTTC. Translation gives CASSYSRQEIQETQYF.